Following are 28 T cell receptor beta chains from one sample sequenced in a study of graft-versus-host responses after intestinal transplantation. Their recognized antigens are unknown. Some clones are missing from TCRdb's copy, which holds only in-frame ones; the method was immunoSEQ multiplex PCR. The sample records about 120,000 clones, approximately 92% being singletons. This specimen was unstimulated CD4+ T cells sorted from spleen or lymph node cells, taken before intestinal transplant. The receptors were sampled from a human donor who received an intestinal transplant.

The chain combines TRBV5-4 with TRBJ1-2; D unresolved. The CDR3 has 12 residues. CDR1 SGHNT and CDR2 YYREEE come from the germline V gene (reference sequence). Trimming stripped 4 bases from V and 8 bases from J, with 12 bases between. The CDR3 loop reads CASSPVGGGYTF. The CDR3 nucleotides are TGTGCCAGCAGCCCCGTCGGTGGCGGCTACACCTTC.

The chain recombines TRBV5-1 with TRBJ1-1; the D gene is possibly TRBD1 (6 bases). The germline gives CDR1 SGHRS, CDR2 YFSETQ. V was trimmed by 0 bases and J by 5 bases, leaving 17 bases between them. The CDR3 consists of 16 residues. The CDR3 here is CASSLAKYRERTEAFF. DNA for the CDR3: TGCGCCAGCAGCTTGGCAAAATACAGGGAAAGGACTGAAGCTTTCTTT.

The genes are TRBV14 and TRBJ2-1, with 10 bases matching TRBD1. The germline CDR1 and CDR2 sequences are SGHDN and FVKESK. CDR3 length: 15 amino acids. The trim removed 4 bases at V and 3 bases at J, leaving 3 bases unmatched. In DNA, the CDR3 is TGTGCCAGCAGCCCCGGGACAGGGGTCTACAATGAGCAGTTCTTC. It is translated as CASSPGTGVYNEQFF.

The V and J genes are TRBV10-1 and TRBJ1-1; 8 nucleotides match TRBD1. CDR1 and CDR2 from the germline V gene are WNHNN and SYGVQD (reference sequence). Unmatched junction bases numbered 4, after V lost 3 bases and J lost 1 base. The CDR3 consists of 15 residues. CDR3 sequence (DNA): TGCGCCAGCAGTGACCCCGGGACAGGGAACACTGAAGCTTTCTTT. As protein: CASSDPGTGNTEAFF.

The gene calls are TRBV28 and TRBJ1-2, with D possibly TRBD1 on 5 matching bases. The germline gives CDR1 MDHEN, CDR2 SYDVKM. Trimming removed 2 bases at V and 5 bases at J, with 15 bases between. CDR3 length equals 15 residues. The DNA of the CDR3 is TGTGCCAGCAGTTTAGGGGGAAGGCCCCTTTATGGCTACACCTTC. Protein: CASSLGGRPLYGYTF.

The V gene is TRBV27, the J gene TRBJ2-3; D is uncertain. The germline V gene has CDR1 MNHEY and CDR2 SMNVEV (reference sequence). The CDR3 length is 13 residues. V dropped 9 bases and J dropped 1 base, with 11 bases sitting between them. The CDR3 DNA follows: TGTGCCAGTCGAGTTCTGGGCACAGATACGCAGTATTTT. The encoded protein is CASRVLGTDTQYF.

V is TRBV6-6 and J is TRBJ1-6; D might be TRBD1 (6 bases). The CDR3 loop spans 16 amino acids. Germline values: CDR1 MNHNY, CDR2 SVGAGI (reference sequence). V was pared by 6 bases and J by 4 bases, with 16 bases between. The CDR3 DNA reads TGTGCCAGCAGCCGAGCGCAGGGGCCATATAATTCACCCCTCCACTTT. As protein: CASSRAQGPYNSPLHF.

V gene TRBV6-5 combines with J gene TRBJ2-7; D may match TRBD1 or TRBD2 (5 bases each). Germline V CDR1 and CDR2: MNHEY, SVGAGI. Trimming took off 2 bases at V and 0 bases at J, with 11 bases between the two ends. The CDR3 has 15 amino acids. CDR3 nucleotides: TGTGCCAGCAGTTACACTTGGGACCCCTCCTACGAGCAGTACTTC. Protein: CASSYTWDPSYEQYF.

The chain employs TRBV19 and TRBJ2-1, with D maybe TRBD1 (6 bases). The germline CDR1 and CDR2 sequences are LNHDA and SQIVND (reference sequence). V was trimmed by 8 bases and J by 2 bases, leaving 13 bases between them. The CDR3 extends over 14 amino acids. CDR3 coding DNA: TGTGCCAGTCAGGGGCGGCCCCCCTACAATGAGCAGTTCTTC. Amino acid sequence: CASQGRPPYNEQFF.

This chain uses TRBV6-6 with TRBJ1-5; the D is unclear. V lost 0 bases and J 15 bases, leaving 9 bases between the germline ends. Looked up from germline, CDR1 is MNHNY and CDR2 is SVGAGI (reference sequence). This CDR3 region has 11 residues. CDR3 residues: CASSYSLRLHF. The CDR3 nucleotides read TGTGCCAGCAGTTACTCGTTACGACTGCATTTT.

The chain is built from TRBV6-4 and TRBJ2-1; unclear D gene. Trimming took off 0 bases at V and 10 bases at J, with 10 bases between the two ends. The CDR3 is made up of 13 amino acids. Germline values: CDR1 MRHNA, CDR2 SNTAGT. The CDR3 sequence is CASSDSRGDEQFF. CDR3 in DNA: TGTGCCAGCAGTGACTCAAGAGGCGACGAGCAGTTCTTC.

This chain connects TRBV7-2 to TRBJ1-2, with D hard to call. V lost 5 bases and J 6 bases, leaving 10 bases between the germline ends. Germline CDR1 reads SGHTA; CDR2 reads FQGNSA. This CDR3 has 12 amino acids. The CDR3 spells CASSPRRDGYTF. The CDR3 DNA is TGTGCCAGCAGCCCTAGACGGGATGGCTACACCTTC.

The gene calls are TRBV28 and TRBJ1-2; D is undetermined. The CDR3 totals 12 residues. Per the germline V gene, CDR1 is MDHEN and CDR2 is SYDVKM. V lost 8 bases and J lost 3, with 10 bases in between. The CDR3 reads CASLPGDYGYTF. CDR3 bases: TGTGCCAGCCTCCCCGGGGACTATGGCTACACCTTC.

J is TRBJ2-7 and V is TRBV18, with D possibly matching TRBD1 (6 bases). The V end lost 5 bases, the J end lost 5 bases, and 19 bases lay between the germline ends. CDR3 length: 15 residues. Germline CDR1 is KGHSH and CDR2 is LQKENI. The CDR3 nucleotides read TGTGCCAGCTCAGATCCCGGGACAAAGTCGAACGAGCAGTACTTC. Its translation: CASSDPGTKSNEQYF.

This clone was observed once. J is TRBJ2-1 and V is TRBV11-2; TRBD1 matches at 8 bases. The germline CDR1 and CDR2 sequences are SGHAT and FQNNGV. V was pared by 3 bases and J by 9 bases, with 4 bases of the junction left unmatched. CDR3 size: 13 residues. DNA of the CDR3: TGTGCCAGCAGCTTCAGGGGGCGCATTGAGCAGTTCTTC. Residues: CASSFRGRIEQFF. The whole variable domain, filled in from reference TRBV11-2 and TRBJ2-1, reads EAGVAQSPRYKIIEKRQSVAFWCNPISGHATLYWYQQILGQGPKLLIQFQNNGVVDDSQLPKDRFSAERLKGVDSTLKIQPAKLEDSAVYLCASSFRGRIEQFFGPGTRLTVL.

The chain carries TRBV7-3 and TRBJ2-3, with D hard to call. This CDR3 has 12 amino acids. Trimming removed 5 bases from V and 5 bases from J, with 8 bases in between. Germline CDR1 reads SGHTA; CDR2 reads FQGTGA. The CDR3 nucleotides are TGTGCCAGCAGCCGATGGGAAGATACGCAGTATTTT. Translation gives CASSRWEDTQYF.

The chain has TRBV5-1 and TRBJ2-7; 12 nucleotides line up with TRBD2. Germline lookup yields CDR1 SGHRS and CDR2 YFSETQ. The V segment lost 3 bases and the J segment 7 bases; nucleotides outside the gene matches: 8. CDR3 length: 15 amino acids. The CDR3 coding sequence is TGCGCCAGCAGCTACCCGACTAGCGGGAGTAAAGAGCAGTACTTC. This gives the protein CASSYPTSGSKEQYF.

The V and J genes are TRBV10-1 and TRBJ2-7, with a possible D match to TRBD2 (6 bases). Germline CDR1 WNHNN, CDR2 SYGVQD (reference sequence). The CDR3 spans 15 residues. V lost 6 bases to trimming and J lost 7 bases, with 22 bases between them. In DNA, the CDR3 is TGCGCCAGCAGCGACCAATCTGCGGGACCGGGAGAGCAGTACTTC. This sequence encodes CASSDQSAGPGEQYF.

The rearrangement uses TRBV6-5 and TRBJ2-7; D ambiguous. Germline V gene data show CDR1 as MNHEY and CDR2 as SVGAGI. Trimming cost V 2 bases and J 3 bases, with 2 bases left between them. The CDR3 length is 11 residues. The CDR3 DNA sequence: TGTGCCAGCAGTTACGTCTACGAGCAGTACTTC. Its translation is CASSYVYEQYF.

This clone was seen only once. V and J are TRBV9 and TRBJ2-3, with D maybe TRBD2 (5 bases). Deletions cut 4 bases from V and 8 bases from J, with 23 bases between. The CDR3 loop spans 16 amino acids. Germline V gene lookup returns CDR1 SGDLS and CDR2 YYNGEE. The DNA for the CDR3 is TGTGCCAGCAGCCCTAGGGCTGCCGGAGGTGTTGGTACGCAGTATTTT. Its translation: CASSPRAAGGVGTQYF.

The chain combines TRBV6-6 with TRBJ1-4; 9 bases agree with TRBD1. From germline, CDR1 is MNHNY and CDR2 SVGAGI (reference sequence). CDR3 length equals 15 residues. The trim removed 7 bases at V and 7 bases at J, leaving 10 bases unmatched. This chain's CDR3 is CASTPGGQGSEKLFF. CDR3 in DNA: TGTGCCAGCACCCCGGGGGGACAGGGAAGTGAAAAACTGTTTTTT.

This clone came up a few times. The chain is built from TRBV28 and TRBJ2-7, with 10 bases fitting TRBD1. The CDR3 is 15 residues long. Germline-derived CDR1 and CDR2 are MDHEN and SYDVKM. V lost 2 bases and J lost 5; bases outside the gene matches: 6. The CDR3 protein is CASSLGGTGAHEQYF. CDR3 nucleotides: TGTGCCAGCAGTTTAGGGGGGACAGGGGCCCACGAGCAGTACTTC.

The chain recombines TRBV28 with TRBJ1-2; 7 bases line up with TRBD1. The germline V gene encodes CDR1 MDHEN and CDR2 SYDVKM. The CDR3 spans 14 residues. The junction had 7 bases not matched to a gene; V was cut back by 7 bases and J by 2 bases. DNA of the CDR3: TGTGCCAGCACCCAAGGGGACAGAAACTATGGCTACACCTTC. Translated, it gives CASTQGDRNYGYTF.

This clone appeared a single time. The chain carries TRBV7-8 and TRBJ2-7; D gene uncertain. The germline gives CDR1 SGHVS, CDR2 FQNEAQ. This CDR3 is 14 amino acids long. V lost 2 bases and J 2 bases, leaving 10 bases between the germline ends. This chain's CDR3 is CASSLMSGTYEQYF. The CDR3 DNA reads TGTGCCAGCAGCTTAATGTCAGGAACCTACGAGCAGTACTTC.

The gene calls are TRBV11-2 and TRBJ2-5; 12 bases line up with TRBD2. J gave up 5 bases and V 1 base, and 11 bases lay outside the gene matches. The CDR3 runs 18 residues. The germline V gene encodes CDR1 SGHAT and CDR2 FQNNGV. In DNA form, the CDR3 reads TGTGCCAGCAGCTTAGGGATAGGACTAGCGGGAATTCGGGAGACCCAGTACTTC. Translated, it gives CASSLGIGLAGIRETQYF. The full variable domain, its missing parts supplied by reference TRBV11-2 and TRBJ2-5, is EAGVAQSPRYKIIEKRQSVAFWCNPISGHATLYWYQQILGQGPKLLIQFQNNGVVDDSQLPKDRFSAERLKGVDSTLKIQPAKLEDSAVYLCASSLGIGLAGIRETQYFGPGTRLLVL.

The chain carries TRBV28 and TRBJ1-5; D unresolved. Germline-derived CDR1 and CDR2 are MDHEN and SYDVKM. The CDR3 runs 12 residues. V was trimmed by 6 bases and J by 7 bases, leaving 10 bases between them. CDR3 in amino acids: CASSLLVQPQHF. As DNA, the CDR3 is TGTGCCAGCAGCCTGCTGGTGCAGCCCCAGCATTTT.

The CDR3 DNA sequence: TGTGCCTGGAGTCAGGGGACCGCGGTGAATTACAATGAGCAGTTCTTC. It yields the protein CAWSQGTAVNYNEQFF. The chain has TRBV30 and TRBJ2-1; possibly TRBD1 for D (6 bases). From germline, CDR1 is GTSNPN and CDR2 SVGIG (reference sequence). V was clipped by 2 bases and J by 4 bases, with 18 bases between them. CDR3 size: 16 residues.

The chain couples TRBV27 to TRBJ1-2; a weak D match, TRBD1 (6 bases). The V gene's germline CDR1 is MNHEY and CDR2 SMNVEV (reference sequence). The CDR3 totals 14 residues. The V gene lost 5 bases and the J gene lost 8 bases, with 18 bases spanning the gap. The chain's CDR3 is CASSPLGGAGGYTF. Written as DNA, the CDR3 is TGTGCCAGCAGTCCTCTGGGGGGGGCGGGGGGCTACACCTTC.